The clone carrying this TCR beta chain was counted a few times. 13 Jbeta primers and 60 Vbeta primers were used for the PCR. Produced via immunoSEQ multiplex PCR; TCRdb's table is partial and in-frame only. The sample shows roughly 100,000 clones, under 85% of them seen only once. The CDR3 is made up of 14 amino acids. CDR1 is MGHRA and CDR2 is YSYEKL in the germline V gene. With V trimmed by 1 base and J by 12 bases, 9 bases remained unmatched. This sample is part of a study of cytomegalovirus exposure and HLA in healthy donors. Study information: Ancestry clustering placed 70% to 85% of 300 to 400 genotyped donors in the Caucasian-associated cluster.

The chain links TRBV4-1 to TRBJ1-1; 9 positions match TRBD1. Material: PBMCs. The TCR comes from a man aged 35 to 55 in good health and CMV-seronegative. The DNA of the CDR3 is TGCGCCAGCAGCCAAGGGGGACAGGGAGAGAGAACTTTCTTT. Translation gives CASSQGGQGERTFF.